This T cell receptor beta chain was profiled in a study of control samples from healthy donors and cancer patients (dated by TCRdb to 2018 to 2021). A word on this clone: Its antigen is still unknown. No clone much larger than this one lies a single base away; base qualities are absent.

Taken from the germline V gene, the CDR1 and CDR2 loops are SGHDT and YYEEEE. CDR3 length: 15 amino acids, cysteine to phenylalanine. CDR3 DNA is the only sequence kept; it has 45 bases, read in frame from the first base. The V and J ends are trimmed by 1 base and 7 bases, leaving 16 bases between them. Library preparation was by the immunoSEQ multiplex PCR assay. TCRdb retrieved this table from immuneACCESS and kept in-frame rearrangements only. Not all clones are present; in checked studies, unresolved V genes account for under half, and no reason is known for the remainder. This sample lists approximately 170,000 clones; around nine tenths were detected once. The ten largest clones take up 4% to 6% of the sample.

The TCR comes from a young woman in good health. The sample was blood. The chain is assembled from TRBV5-6 and TRBJ2-3; a tentative D call is TRBD1 (5 bases match). The CDR3 region has the sequence CASSLYTTDTYTQYF. The nucleotides read TGTGCCAGCAGCTTGTACACGACAGATACTTATACGCAGTATTTT.